The 24 T cell receptor beta chains below were found in one sample sequenced in a study of T cells expressing NK-cell markers. TCRdb reprocessed the 5' RACE reads and keeps a single row for each CDR3 protein, giving no DNA. Its clone listing holds about 460,000 distinct CDR3 sequences. The sequencing sample was made of blood T cells: a sorted CD56 or NKG2C T cell subset, CD4+ or CD8+ T cells, or bulk PBMC T cells (not recorded which). Receptors were obtained from a woman in her fifties or sixties in good health.

The gene calls are TRBV24-1 and TRBJ2-1; the D gene TCRdb calls, TRBD1, cannot be checked with no DNA. Looked up from germline, CDR1 is KGHDR and CDR2 is SFDVKD. CDR3 length: 13 amino acids. CDR3 region: CATNNPGSPGPFF.

J is TRBJ1-1 and V is TRBV6-5. From germline, CDR1 is MNHEY and CDR2 SVGAGI. CDR3 size: 14 residues. CDR3 protein: CASSSPYEGTEAFF.

J is TRBJ1-2 and V is TRBV12-3 or TRBV12-4; TCRdb proposes TRBD1, but this gene call is untestable without DNA. The CDR3 loop spans 13 amino acids. Here the CDR3 reads CASSLATGGGYTF.

The chain has TRBV3-1 and TRBJ1-1; with no DNA, the TCRdb D assignment of TRBD1 cannot be verified. The CDR3 has 13 residues. Germline CDR1 is LGHDT and CDR2 is YNNKEL (reference sequence). CDR3 in amino acids: CASRQSVNTEAFF.

This chain links TRBV29-1 with TRBJ2-3. Per the germline V gene, CDR1 is SQVTM and CDR2 is ANQGSEA. This CDR3 has 11 residues. This chain's CDR3 is CSVHSSDTQYF.

The chain combines TRBV7-9 with TRBJ2-1; TCRdb outputs TRBD2, but without DNA this stays unchecked. Germline assignment: CDR1 SEHNR and CDR2 FQNEAQ (reference sequence). The CDR3 contains 16 residues. The CDR3 protein is CASSNVLSGRGDEQFF.

The chain couples TRBV20-1 to TRBJ1-4; TCRdb's D call, TRBD1, is unchecked because there is no DNA. The CDR3 totals 13 residues. Per the germline V gene, CDR1 is DFQATT and CDR2 is SNEGSKA (reference sequence). This CDR3 reads CSASAGKSEKLFF.

The genes are TRBV29-1 and TRBJ2-1; the D call of TRBD1 rests on TCRdb alone, since no DNA is present to check it. Germline V gives CDR1 SQVTM, CDR2 ANQGSEA. The CDR3 extends over 13 amino acids. CDR3: CSGSRGMKNEQFF.

The CDR3 here is CASNRGDGGAQYF. This chain links TRBV3-1 with TRBJ2-5; TCRdb's D gene call, TRBD1, goes unchecked for lack of DNA. This CDR3 has 13 amino acids. Germline V gene sequence: CDR1 LGHDT, CDR2 YNNKEL (reference sequence).

The chain recombines TRBV20-1 with TRBJ2-7; TCRdb's D call, TRBD2, is unchecked because there is no DNA. Germline CDR1 and CDR2: DFQATT and SNEGSKA (reference sequence). CDR3 length equals 11 residues. The CDR3 sequence: CSASTSGSGYF.

The chain recombines TRBV20-1 with TRBJ2-7. This CDR3 contains 15 residues. Germline lookup yields CDR1 DFQATT and CDR2 SNEGSKA (reference sequence). The CDR3 loop reads CSAESAIQGVHEQYF.

The chain's CDR3 is CASSLAGEGRYEQFF. The chain combines TRBV5-1 with TRBJ2-1; TCRdb names TRBD2, which stays unverified in the absence of DNA. The CDR3 contains 15 residues. Germline values: CDR1 SGHRS, CDR2 YFSETQ.

This sequence joins TRBV25-1 and TRBJ1-4. Germline assignment: CDR1 MGHDK and CDR2 SYGVNS. The CDR3 runs to 16 residues. The CDR3 reads CASSEFGRFEGEKLFF.

V usage is TRBV11-2 and J usage is TRBJ1-2; absent DNA, TCRdb's TRBD1 call cannot be checked. CDR1 is SGHAT and CDR2 is FQNNGV in the germline V gene. This CDR3 is built from 14 residues. This chain's CDR3 is CASSFQGAHYGYTF.

The V call is TRBV7-8, the J call TRBJ2-1; TCRdb reports TRBD2, a call that lacks DNA to check it against. This CDR3 spans 17 amino acids. Germline CDR1 is SGHVS and CDR2 is FQNEAQ. CDR3: CASSPGTSGRTYNEQFF.

This chain connects TRBV20-1 to TRBJ2-3; no DNA is available, so the TRBD1 call from TCRdb remains unchecked. Germline V gene sequence: CDR1 DFQATT, CDR2 SNEGSKA (reference sequence). The CDR3 extends over 14 amino acids. The chain's CDR3 is CSANDRVRVDTQYF.

The genes are TRBV11-3 and TRBJ1-1. This CDR3 region has 11 residues. Germline lookup yields CDR1 SGHNT and CDR2 YENEEA. CDR3 region: CASRLGGEAFF.

V usage is TRBV2 and J usage is TRBJ2-1. Per the germline V gene, CDR1 is SNHLY and CDR2 is FYNNEI. The CDR3 contains 11 residues. CDR3 sequence: CASRAYNEQFF.

The chain uses TRBV6-5 and TRBJ2-7; TCRdb names TRBD2, which stays unverified in the absence of DNA. This CDR3 comprises 16 residues. Germline CDR1 MNHEY, CDR2 SVGAGI. This CDR3 reads CASSFAAGVQSYEQYF.

The gene calls are TRBV7-8 and TRBJ1-4; lacking DNA, the TRBD1 call made by TCRdb goes unchecked. The CDR3 consists of 12 residues. CDR1 is SGHVS and CDR2 is FQNEAQ in the germline V gene. The CDR3 here is CASRRDLEKLFF.

This chain links TRBV5-5 with TRBJ1-4; TCRdb lists TRBD1, though no DNA is available to test this call. Germline V gene sequence: CDR1 SGHKS, CDR2 YYEKEE (reference sequence). CDR3 length equals 15 residues. This chain's CDR3 is CASSTGPWGNEKLFF.

The chain employs TRBV27 and TRBJ1-2; as DNA is missing, the TRBD1 call by TCRdb cannot be tested. CDR1 and CDR2 from the germline V gene are MNHEY and SMNVEV (reference sequence). The CDR3 runs 14 residues. The CDR3: CASSRLRTGYGYTF.

This sequence joins TRBV12-1 and TRBJ2-3; TCRdb gives TRBD2 as the D gene, but with no DNA this cannot be confirmed. TRBV12-1 is tagged as a pseudogene. The CDR3 runs to 17 residues. Here the CDR3 reads CASSFLGVAGVWNTQYF.

The chain recombines TRBV6-5 with TRBJ2-2; without DNA, the TCRdb call of TRBD1 cannot be checked. Germline V CDR1 and CDR2: MNHEY, SVGAGI. CDR3 length: 16 amino acids. The CDR3 reads CASSYNRGLFTGELFF.